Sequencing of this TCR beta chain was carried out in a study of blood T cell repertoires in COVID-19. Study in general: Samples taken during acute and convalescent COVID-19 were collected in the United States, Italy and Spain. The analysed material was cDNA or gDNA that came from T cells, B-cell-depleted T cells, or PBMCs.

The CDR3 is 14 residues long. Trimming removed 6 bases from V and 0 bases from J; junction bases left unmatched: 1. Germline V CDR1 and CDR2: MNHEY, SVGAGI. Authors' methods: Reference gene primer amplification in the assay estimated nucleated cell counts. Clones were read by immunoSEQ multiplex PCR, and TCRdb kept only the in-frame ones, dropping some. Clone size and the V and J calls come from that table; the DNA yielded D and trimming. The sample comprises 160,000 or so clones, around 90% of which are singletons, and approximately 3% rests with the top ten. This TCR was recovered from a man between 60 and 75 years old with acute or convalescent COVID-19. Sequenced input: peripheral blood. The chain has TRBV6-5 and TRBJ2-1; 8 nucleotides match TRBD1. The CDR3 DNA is TGTGCCAGCAGACAGGGGGTCTCCTACAATGAGCAGTTCTTC. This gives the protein CASRQGVSYNEQFF.